This T cell receptor beta chain appears in the sequencing data of a study of cytomegalovirus exposure and HLA in healthy donors. The study, taken as a whole, reports: As a later analysis showed, a missense DCLRE1C variant was linked to trimming of TCR beta V- and J-genes.

The PCR ran on 60 Vbeta and 13 Jbeta primers. Profiled with immunoSEQ multiplex PCR; TCRdb holds only in-frame clones, not every one. The sample lists under 90,000 clones, around three quarters occurring once. Trimming removed 4 bases at V and 6 bases at J, with 19 bases between. The length of the CDR3 is 16 residues. Germline CDR1 MNHNY, CDR2 SVGAGI (reference sequence). Worth noting for this clone: The antigen remains unidentified.

The gene calls are TRBV6-6 and TRBJ2-1; weak D call: TRBD2 (6 bases). The origin of this receptor is a woman between 35 and 50 years old in good health and CMV-seronegative. Sequenced: PBMCs. CDR3 sequence (DNA): TGTGCCAGCAGTTCCGGGACTTCTGGAGGACGCAATGAGCAGTTCTTC. Its translation is CASSSGTSGGRNEQFF.